In this sample, the clone carrying this TCR beta chain turned up a few times. Germline CDR1 reads SGDLS; CDR2 reads YYNGEE. The V and J ends lost 3 bases and 3 bases, in that order; junction bases with no gene match: 11. The CDR3 spans 17 residues. The sample comes from a study of control samples from healthy donors and cancer patients. Method: immunoSEQ multiplex PCR; TCRdb's copy keeps in-frame clones and lacks some. Of around 250,000 clones listed, approximately 80% are singletons. This chain uses TRBV9 with TRBJ2-2, with TRBD2 matching 7 bases. Sample: PBMCs. This clonotype was obtained from a woman aged 55-69 years with lung cancer. The CDR3 spells CASSAPKAGTDTGELFF. As DNA, the CDR3 is TGTGCCAGCAGCGCTCCCAAAGCGGGGACCGACACCGGGGAGCTGTTTTTT.